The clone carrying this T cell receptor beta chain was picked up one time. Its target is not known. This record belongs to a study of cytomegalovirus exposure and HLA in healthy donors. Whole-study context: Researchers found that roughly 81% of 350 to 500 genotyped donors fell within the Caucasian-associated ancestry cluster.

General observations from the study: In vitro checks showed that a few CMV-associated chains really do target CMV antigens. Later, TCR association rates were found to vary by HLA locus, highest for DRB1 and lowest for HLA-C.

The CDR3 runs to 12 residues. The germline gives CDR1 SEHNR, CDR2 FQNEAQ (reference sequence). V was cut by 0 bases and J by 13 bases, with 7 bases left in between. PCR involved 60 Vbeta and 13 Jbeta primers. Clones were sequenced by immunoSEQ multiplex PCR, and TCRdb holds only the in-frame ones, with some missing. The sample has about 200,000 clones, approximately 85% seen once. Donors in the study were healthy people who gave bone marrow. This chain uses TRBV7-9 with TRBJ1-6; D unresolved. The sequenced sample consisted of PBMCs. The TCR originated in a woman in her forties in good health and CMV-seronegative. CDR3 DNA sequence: TGTGCCAGCAGCTTAGCCCCCCTTCCCCTCCACTTT. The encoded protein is CASSLAPLPLHF.